This entry is about one T cell receptor beta chain. Sequencing used immunoSEQ multiplex PCR; TCRdb keeps in-frame clones, though not all of them. Among some 150,000 clones listed, roughly 73% were seen once. The sample belongs to a study of blood T cell repertoires in COVID-19. CDR1 and CDR2 (germline): SGHRS, YFSETQ. With 0 bases clipped from V and 6 bases from J, the junction kept 5 bases outside the gene matches. This CDR3 spans 16 amino acids. The sequenced sample consisted of peripheral blood. This receptor was obtained from a woman between 50 and 59 years old with active or convalescent COVID-19. This rearrangement joins TRBV5-1 to TRBJ2-2; 10 positions match TRBD2. CDR3 bases: TGCGCCAGCAGCTTGGCGCCGACTAGCGGGTCCGGGGAGCTGTTTTTT. Translating it yields CASSLAPTSGSGELFF.